These 8 T cell receptor beta chains were all obtained from the same sample, sequenced in a study of cytomegalovirus exposure and HLA in healthy donors. Primers: 60 Vbeta forward and 13 Jbeta reverse. The table came from immunoSEQ multiplex PCR; TCRdb's copy has only in-frame clones and leaves some out. Of roughly 180,000 clones listed, roughly 80% are singletons. Sequencing was carried out using PBMCs. Receptors originate from a man aged 30-40 years in good health and CMV-seropositive.

The chain has TRBV7-9 and TRBJ2-5; 9 bases are shared with TRBD1. After removal of 5 bases from V and 3 bases from J, the junction contained 4 bases not matched to a gene. The germline V gene has CDR1 SEHNR and CDR2 FQNEAQ (reference sequence). This CDR3 is built from 14 residues. The CDR3 is CASSPRTGEETQYF. In DNA form, the CDR3 reads TGTGCCAGCAGCCCGAGGACAGGGGAAGAGACCCAGTACTTC.

The V call is TRBV16, the J call TRBJ1-2; 7 bases agree with TRBD1. This CDR3 contains 12 residues. Germline-derived CDR1 and CDR2 are KGHSY and FQNENV. Unmatched junction bases numbered 6, after V lost 6 bases and J lost 8 bases. The DNA for the CDR3 is TGTGCCAGCAGGAGGGGGCTAGGCGGCTACACCTTC. Protein: CASRRGLGGYTF.

This chain connects TRBV4-3 to TRBJ2-3; 14 bases are shared with TRBD2. V lost 5 bases to trimming and J lost 5 bases; unmatched junction nucleotides: 9. The CDR3 sequence is 17 residues long. Germline values: CDR1 LGHNA, CDR2 YSLEER. The CDR3 coding sequence is TGCGCCAGCAGCTCGCGACTAGCGGGGGGGCCAGAAGATACGCAGTATTTT. Its protein product is CASSSRLAGGPEDTQYF.

The rearrangement joins TRBV5-6 to TRBJ2-7; D is unclear. Trimming left V 6 bases short and J 2 bases short, with 15 bases between. This CDR3 has 14 residues. CDR1 and CDR2 from the germline V gene are SGHDT and YYEEEE. CDR3: CASTLRYETYEQYF. As DNA, the CDR3 is TGTGCCAGCACCCTGCGGTACGAGACCTACGAGCAGTACTTC.

The chain combines TRBV5-4 with TRBJ2-2, with 9 bases lining up with TRBD1. Germline trimming cut 6 bases from V and 0 bases from J; bases unmatched to any gene: 9. This CDR3 contains 17 residues. CDR1 SGHNT and CDR2 YYREEE come from the germline V gene (reference sequence). The CDR3 reads CASIYGTGTSNTGELFF. CDR3 nucleotide sequence: TGTGCCAGCATATACGGGACAGGGACCTCGAACACCGGGGAGCTGTTTTTT.

The chain joins TRBV7-2 to TRBJ1-1, with 8 bases lining up with TRBD1. The germline CDR1 and CDR2 sequences are SGHTA and FQGNSA. The J segment lost 8 bases and the V segment lost 5 bases, leaving 13 bases of the junction unmatched. This CDR3 contains 15 residues. CDR3 in DNA: TGTGCCAGCAGCGCTTCTAAGGACAGGGTATTGGAAGCTTTCTTT. It encodes CASSASKDRVLEAFF.

V usage is TRBV11-3 and J usage is TRBJ2-7; D remains ambiguous. Trimming removed 0 bases at V and 2 bases at J, with 11 bases between. This CDR3 has 15 amino acids. From germline, CDR1 is SGHNT and CDR2 YENEEA. DNA for the CDR3: TGTGCCAGCAGCTTAGATCCCCATAGTACCTACGAGCAGTACTTC. Translating gives CASSLDPHSTYEQYF.

V is TRBV28 and J is TRBJ2-3, with TRBD2 identical over 8 bases. The CDR3 loop spans 18 amino acids. The J segment lost 5 bases and the V segment lost 1 base, leaving 14 bases of the junction unmatched. Germline values: CDR1 MDHEN, CDR2 SYDVKM. CDR3 sequence (DNA): TGTGCCAGCAGTTTATTTGTTGGTAGCGGGAAGGCGATAGATACGCAGTATTTT. Protein: CASSLFVGSGKAIDTQYF.